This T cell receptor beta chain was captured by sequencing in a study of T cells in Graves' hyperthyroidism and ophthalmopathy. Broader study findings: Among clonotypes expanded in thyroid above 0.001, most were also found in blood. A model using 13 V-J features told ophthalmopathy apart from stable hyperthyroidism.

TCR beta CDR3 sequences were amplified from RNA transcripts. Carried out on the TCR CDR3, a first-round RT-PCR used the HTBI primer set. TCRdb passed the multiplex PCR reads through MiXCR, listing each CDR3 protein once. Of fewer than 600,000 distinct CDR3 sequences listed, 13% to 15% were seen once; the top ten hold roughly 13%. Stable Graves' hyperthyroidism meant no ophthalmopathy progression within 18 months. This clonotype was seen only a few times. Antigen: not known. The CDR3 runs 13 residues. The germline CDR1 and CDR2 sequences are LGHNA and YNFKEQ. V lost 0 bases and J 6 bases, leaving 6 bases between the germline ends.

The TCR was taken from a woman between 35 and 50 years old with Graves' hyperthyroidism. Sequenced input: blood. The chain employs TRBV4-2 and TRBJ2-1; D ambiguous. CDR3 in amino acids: CASSQDYANEQFF. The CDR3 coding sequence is TGTGCCAGCAGCCAAGATTACGCCAATGAGCAGTTCTTC.